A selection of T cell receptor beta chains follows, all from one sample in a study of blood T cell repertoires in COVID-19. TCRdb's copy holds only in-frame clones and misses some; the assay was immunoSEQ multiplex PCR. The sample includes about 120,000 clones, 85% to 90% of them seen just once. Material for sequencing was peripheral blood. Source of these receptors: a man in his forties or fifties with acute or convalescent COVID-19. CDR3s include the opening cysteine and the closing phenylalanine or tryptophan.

cdr3_aa: CAISGTDRGLTEAFF
j_call: TRBJ1-1
v_call: TRBV10-3

cdr3_aa: CATSVRADTQYF
j_call: TRBJ2-3
v_call: TRBV24-1

cdr3_aa: CASSPGQGAVGYTF
j_call: TRBJ1-2
v_call: TRBV19

cdr3_aa: CATSDTSGSSYNEQFF
j_call: TRBJ2-1
v_call: TRBV24-1

cdr3_aa: CASSFGQWEYNEQFF
j_call: TRBJ2-1
v_call: TRBV27

cdr3_aa: CASSASAGQVTNYGYTF
j_call: TRBJ1-2
v_call: TRBV7-2

cdr3_aa: CASSLQSSGVSYEQYF
j_call: TRBJ2-7
v_call: TRBV11-2

cdr3_aa: CASSLGGLAEAFF
j_call: TRBJ1-1
v_call: TRBV7-9

cdr3_aa: CASRSVSNTGELFF
j_call: TRBJ2-2
v_call: TRBV5-1

cdr3_aa: CASRVQGEYYGYTF
j_call: TRBJ1-2
v_call: TRBV19

cdr3_aa: CASSQAAGDYGYTF
j_call: TRBJ1-2
v_call: TRBV3-1/TRBV3-2

cdr3_aa: CASSMVRDTEAFF
j_call: TRBJ1-1
v_call: TRBV6-5

cdr3_aa: CASRPTSGSNNEQFF
j_call: TRBJ2-1
v_call: TRBV4-2

cdr3_aa: CASSWGRRGYTF
j_call: TRBJ1-2
v_call: TRBV5-6

cdr3_aa: CASQTSGTYEQYF
j_call: TRBJ2-7
v_call: TRBV6-5

cdr3_aa: CASSSSGQGAFEQYF
j_call: TRBJ2-7
v_call: TRBV5-4

cdr3_aa: CASSIQEGSYEQYF
j_call: TRBJ2-7
v_call: TRBV19

cdr3_aa: CASSLARDQPQHF
j_call: TRBJ1-5
v_call: TRBV7-2

cdr3_aa: CASSTLQGRSPLHF
j_call: TRBJ1-6
v_call: TRBV19

cdr3_aa: CASSLDRGTSSYTQYF
j_call: TRBJ2-3
v_call: TRBV5-1

cdr3_aa: CASRPQRLAGSTEQFF
j_call: TRBJ2-1
v_call: TRBV27

cdr3_aa: CASSNGQGAGGYTF
j_call: TRBJ1-2
v_call: TRBV19

cdr3_aa: CAWSKTLAGSGYEQYF
j_call: TRBJ2-7
v_call: TRBV30

cdr3_aa: CASSSGQLNNQPQHF
j_call: TRBJ1-5
v_call: TRBV6-5

cdr3_aa: CASKAGGSYNEQFF
j_call: TRBJ2-1
v_call: TRBV25-1

cdr3_aa: CASSLAGNQPQHF
j_call: TRBJ1-5
v_call: TRBV11-2

cdr3_aa: CASSPLAGGLSDTQYF
j_call: TRBJ2-3
v_call: TRBV4-1

cdr3_aa: CASSPGQGNQPQHF
j_call: TRBJ1-5
v_call: TRBV14

cdr3_aa: CASSPSRFNSPLHF
j_call: TRBJ1-6
v_call: TRBV28

cdr3_aa: CASSTEASTDTQYF
j_call: TRBJ2-3
v_call: TRBV7-9

cdr3_aa: CATSELGLAGDLEQFF
j_call: TRBJ2-1
v_call: TRBV24-1

cdr3_aa: CASSWAQIGTEAFF
j_call: TRBJ1-1
v_call: TRBV27

cdr3_aa: CASTSLVNYGYTF
j_call: TRBJ1-2
v_call: TRBV10-2

cdr3_aa: CASSFGGQPQHF
j_call: TRBJ1-5
v_call: TRBV5-6

cdr3_aa: CASSIKVGTESNQPQHF
j_call: TRBJ1-5
v_call: TRBV19

cdr3_aa: CSVRAGQGYNQPQHF
j_call: TRBJ1-5
v_call: TRBV29-1

cdr3_aa: CASSEVGGAGEQFF
j_call: TRBJ2-1
v_call: TRBV10-1

cdr3_aa: CASSSAGGTEAFF
j_call: TRBJ1-1
v_call: TRBV7-8